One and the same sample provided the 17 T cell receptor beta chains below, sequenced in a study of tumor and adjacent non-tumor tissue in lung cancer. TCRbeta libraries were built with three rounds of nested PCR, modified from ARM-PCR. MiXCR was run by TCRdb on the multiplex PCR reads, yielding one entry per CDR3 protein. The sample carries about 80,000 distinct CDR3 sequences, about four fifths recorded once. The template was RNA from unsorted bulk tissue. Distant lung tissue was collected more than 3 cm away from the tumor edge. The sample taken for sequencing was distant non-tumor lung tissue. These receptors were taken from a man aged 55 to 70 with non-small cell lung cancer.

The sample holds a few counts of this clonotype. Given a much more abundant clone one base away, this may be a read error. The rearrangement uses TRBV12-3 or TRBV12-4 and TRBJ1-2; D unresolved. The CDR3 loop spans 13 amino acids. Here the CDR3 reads CASSLVRGYDYTF. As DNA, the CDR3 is TGTGCCAGCAGTTTAGTCCGAGGCTATGACTACACCTTC.

This chain's CDR3 is CASVKGDRAFGNTIYF. The CDR3, as DNA: TGTGCCAGCGTAAAGGGGGATAGAGCTTTTGGAAACACCATATATTTT. The chain uses TRBV11-2 and TRBJ1-3; tentative D call: TRBD1 (6 bases). Between the trimmed V and J ends, which lost 8 bases and 3 bases, there was a span of 20 bases. The CDR3 consists of 16 residues. Germline V gene data show CDR1 as SGHAT and CDR2 as FQNNGV.

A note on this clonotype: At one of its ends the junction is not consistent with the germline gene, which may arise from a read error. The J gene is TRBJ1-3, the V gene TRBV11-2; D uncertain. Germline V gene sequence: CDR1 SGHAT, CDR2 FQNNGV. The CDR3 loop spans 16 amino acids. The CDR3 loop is CTSSEQRSSSGNTIYF. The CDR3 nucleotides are TGTACCAGCAGCGAACAGAGGTCAAGCTCTGGAAACACCATATATTTT.

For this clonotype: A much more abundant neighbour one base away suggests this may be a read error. The CDR3 is CASSLGDPTDTQYF. For the CDR3, the DNA is TGTGCCAGCAGCCTGGGGGACCCCACAGATACGCAGTATTTT. The chain links TRBV5-4 to TRBJ2-3; TRBD1 or TRBD2 may be the D gene (5 bases each). Germline values: CDR1 SGHNT, CDR2 YYREEE (reference sequence). The germline V and J ends were trimmed by 4 bases and 2 bases, with 11 bases remaining between them. The CDR3 contains 14 residues.

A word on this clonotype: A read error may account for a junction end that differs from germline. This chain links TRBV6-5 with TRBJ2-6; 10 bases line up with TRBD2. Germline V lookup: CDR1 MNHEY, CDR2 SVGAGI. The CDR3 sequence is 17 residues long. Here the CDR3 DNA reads TGTGCCAGAAGCCTAGCGGGAGCCAACTCTGGGGCCAACGTCCTGGCTTTC. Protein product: CARSLAGANSGANVLAF.

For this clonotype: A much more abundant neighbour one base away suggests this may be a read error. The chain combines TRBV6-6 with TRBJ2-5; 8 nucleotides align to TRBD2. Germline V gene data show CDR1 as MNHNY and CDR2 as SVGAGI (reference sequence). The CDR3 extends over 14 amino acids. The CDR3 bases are TGTGCCAGCACGAACGGACCAGCGGGAGAGACCCATTACTTC. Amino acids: CASTNGPAGETHYF.

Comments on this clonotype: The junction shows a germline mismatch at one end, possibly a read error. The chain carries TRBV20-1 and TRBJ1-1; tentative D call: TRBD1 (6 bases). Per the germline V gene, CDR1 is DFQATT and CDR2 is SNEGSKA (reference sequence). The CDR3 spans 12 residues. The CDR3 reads CSAIRGNSEAFF. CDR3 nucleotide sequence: TGCAGTGCTATAAGGGGGAACAGTGAAGCTTTCTTT.

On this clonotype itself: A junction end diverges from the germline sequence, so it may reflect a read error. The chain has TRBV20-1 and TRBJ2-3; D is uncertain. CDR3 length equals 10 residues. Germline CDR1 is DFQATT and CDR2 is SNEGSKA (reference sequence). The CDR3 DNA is TGCATTATCAAATCAGATACGCGGTATTTT. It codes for CIIKSDTRYF.

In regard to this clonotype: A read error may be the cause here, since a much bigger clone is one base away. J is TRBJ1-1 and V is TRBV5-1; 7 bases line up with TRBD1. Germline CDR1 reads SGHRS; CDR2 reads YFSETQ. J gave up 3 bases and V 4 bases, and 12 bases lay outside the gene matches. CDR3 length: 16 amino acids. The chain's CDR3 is CASSPRQGILDTEAFF. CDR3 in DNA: TGCGCCAGCAGCCCTCGACAGGGAATTTTGGACACTGAAGCTTTCTTT.

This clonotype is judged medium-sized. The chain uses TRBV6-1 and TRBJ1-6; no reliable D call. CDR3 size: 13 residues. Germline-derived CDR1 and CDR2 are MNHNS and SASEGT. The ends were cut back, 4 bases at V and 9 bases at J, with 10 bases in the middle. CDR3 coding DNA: TGTGCCAGCAGTGGACTTCAAGGTTCACCCCTCCACTTT. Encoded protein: CASSGLQGSPLHF.

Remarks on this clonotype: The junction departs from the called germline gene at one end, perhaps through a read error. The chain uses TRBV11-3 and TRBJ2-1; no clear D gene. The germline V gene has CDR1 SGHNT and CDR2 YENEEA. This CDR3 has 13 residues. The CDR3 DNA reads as TGTGCAAGCAGCTTAGGTCTTCTTAGAGAGCGGTTCTTC. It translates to CASSLGLLRERFF.

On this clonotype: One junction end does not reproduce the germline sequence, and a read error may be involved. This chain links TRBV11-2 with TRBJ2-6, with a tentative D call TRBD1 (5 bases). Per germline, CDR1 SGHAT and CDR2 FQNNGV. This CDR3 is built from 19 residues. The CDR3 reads CASGLVPKERPSGANVLTF. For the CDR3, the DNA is TGTGCCAGCGGCTTAGTTCCAAAGGAAAGGCCCTCTGGGGCGAACGTCCTGACTTTC.

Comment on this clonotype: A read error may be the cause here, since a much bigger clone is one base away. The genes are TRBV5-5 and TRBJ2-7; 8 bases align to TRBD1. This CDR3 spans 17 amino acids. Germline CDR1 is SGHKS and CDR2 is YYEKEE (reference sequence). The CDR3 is CACSFRRGQGASYEQYF. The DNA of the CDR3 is TGTGCCTGCAGCTTCAGGCGGGGCCAGGGGGCCAGCTACGAGCAGTACTTC.

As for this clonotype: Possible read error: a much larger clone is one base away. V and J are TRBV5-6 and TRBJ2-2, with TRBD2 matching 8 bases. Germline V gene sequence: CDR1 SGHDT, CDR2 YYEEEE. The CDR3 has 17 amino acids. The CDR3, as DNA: TGTGCCATCAGCCCCCTCTGGGCGGGAGGGAACACCGGGGAGCTGTTTTTT. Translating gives CAISPLWAGGNTGELFF.

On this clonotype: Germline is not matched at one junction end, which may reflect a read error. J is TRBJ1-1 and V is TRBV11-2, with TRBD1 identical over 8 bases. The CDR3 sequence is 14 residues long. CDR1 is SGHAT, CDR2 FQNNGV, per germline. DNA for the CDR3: TGTGCCAGTAGCTTAACCCCCGGGACAGGAGGGGCTTTCTTT. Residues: CASSLTPGTGGAFF.

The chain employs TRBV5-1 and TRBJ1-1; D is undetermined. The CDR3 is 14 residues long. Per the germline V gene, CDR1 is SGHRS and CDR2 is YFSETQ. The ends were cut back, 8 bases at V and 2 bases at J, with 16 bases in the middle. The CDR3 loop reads CARSMREGNTEAFF. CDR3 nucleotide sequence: TGCGCCAGAAGCATGCGGGAGGGTAACACTGAAGCTTTCTTT.

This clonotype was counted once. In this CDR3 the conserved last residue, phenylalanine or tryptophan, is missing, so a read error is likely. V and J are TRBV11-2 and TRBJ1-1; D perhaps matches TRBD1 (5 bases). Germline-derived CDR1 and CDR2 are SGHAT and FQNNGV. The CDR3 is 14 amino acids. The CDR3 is CASSLIGRGTDAFS. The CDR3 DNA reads TGTGCCAGCAGCTTAATCGGGAGGGGTACTGATGCTTTCTCT.